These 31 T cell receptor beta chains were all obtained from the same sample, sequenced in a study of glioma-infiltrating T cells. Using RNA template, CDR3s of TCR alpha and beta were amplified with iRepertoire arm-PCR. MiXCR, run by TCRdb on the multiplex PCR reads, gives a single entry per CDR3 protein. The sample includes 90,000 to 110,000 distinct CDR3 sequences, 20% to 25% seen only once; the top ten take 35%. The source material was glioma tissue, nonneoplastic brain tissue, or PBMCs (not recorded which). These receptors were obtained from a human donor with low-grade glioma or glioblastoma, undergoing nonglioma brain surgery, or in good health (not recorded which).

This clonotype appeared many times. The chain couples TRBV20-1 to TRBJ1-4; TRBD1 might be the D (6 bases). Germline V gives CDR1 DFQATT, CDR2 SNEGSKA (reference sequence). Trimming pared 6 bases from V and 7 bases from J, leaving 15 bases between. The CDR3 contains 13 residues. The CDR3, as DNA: TGCAGTGCCAGACCCAGGGGCCGTGAAAAACTGTTTTTT. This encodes CSARPRGREKLFF.

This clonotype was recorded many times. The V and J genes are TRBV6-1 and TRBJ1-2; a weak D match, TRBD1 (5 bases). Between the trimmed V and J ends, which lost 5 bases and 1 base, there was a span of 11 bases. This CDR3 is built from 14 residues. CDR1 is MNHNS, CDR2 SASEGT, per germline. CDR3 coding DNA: TGTGCCAGCAGTCCACAGGAGGGTAACTATGGCTACACCTTC. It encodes CASSPQEGNYGYTF.

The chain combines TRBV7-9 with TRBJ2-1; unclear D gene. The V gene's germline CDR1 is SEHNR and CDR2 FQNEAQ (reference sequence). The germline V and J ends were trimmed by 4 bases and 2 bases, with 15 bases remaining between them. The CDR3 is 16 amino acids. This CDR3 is CASSSRRAYTYNEQFF. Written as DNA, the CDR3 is TGTGCCAGCAGCTCCCGACGCGCGTACACCTACAATGAGCAGTTCTTC.

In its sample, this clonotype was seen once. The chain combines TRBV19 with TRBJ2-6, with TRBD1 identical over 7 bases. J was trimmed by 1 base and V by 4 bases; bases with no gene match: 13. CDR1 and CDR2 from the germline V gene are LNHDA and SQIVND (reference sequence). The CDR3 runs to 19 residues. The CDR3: CASSTKTGRRRSGANVLTF. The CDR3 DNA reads TGTGCCAGTAGTACCAAGACAGGGCGAAGAAGGTCTGGGGCCAACGTCCTGACTTTC.

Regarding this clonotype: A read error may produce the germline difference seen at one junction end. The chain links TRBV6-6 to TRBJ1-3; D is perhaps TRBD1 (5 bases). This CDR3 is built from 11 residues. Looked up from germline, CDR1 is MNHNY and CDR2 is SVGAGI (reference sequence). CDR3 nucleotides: TGTGCCAGCAGTGGGACGGAAACCAGAGATTTT. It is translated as CASSGTETRDF.

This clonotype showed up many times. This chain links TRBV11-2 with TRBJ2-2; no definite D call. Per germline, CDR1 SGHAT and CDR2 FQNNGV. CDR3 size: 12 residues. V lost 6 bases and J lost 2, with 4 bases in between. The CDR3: CASSPNTGELFF. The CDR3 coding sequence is TGTGCCAGCAGTCCCAACACCGGGGAGCTGTTTTTT.

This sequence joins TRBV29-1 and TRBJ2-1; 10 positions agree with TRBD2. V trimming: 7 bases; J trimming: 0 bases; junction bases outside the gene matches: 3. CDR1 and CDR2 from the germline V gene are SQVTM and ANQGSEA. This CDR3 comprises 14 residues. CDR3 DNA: TGCAGCGGCATAGCGGGGGGCTCCTACAATGAGCAGTTCTTC. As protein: CSGIAGGSYNEQFF.

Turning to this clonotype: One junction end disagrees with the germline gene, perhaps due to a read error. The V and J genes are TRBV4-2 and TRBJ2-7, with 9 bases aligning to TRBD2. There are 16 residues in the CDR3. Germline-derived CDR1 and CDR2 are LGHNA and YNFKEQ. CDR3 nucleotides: TGTGCCAGCAGCCAAGATATGGCGGGAGGGTTCAACGAGCAGCACTTC. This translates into CASSQDMAGGFNEQHF.

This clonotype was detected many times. The CDR3 sequence is CASSRDRYSNQPQHF. The CDR3 DNA is TGTGCCAGCAGCCGAGACAGATATAGCAATCAGCCCCAGCATTTT. The chain combines TRBV5-6 with TRBJ1-5, with a weak D call TRBD1 (5 bases). The ends were cut back, 4 bases at V and 0 bases at J, with 11 bases in the middle. The CDR3 runs 15 residues. Germline-derived CDR1 and CDR2 are SGHDT and YYEEEE.

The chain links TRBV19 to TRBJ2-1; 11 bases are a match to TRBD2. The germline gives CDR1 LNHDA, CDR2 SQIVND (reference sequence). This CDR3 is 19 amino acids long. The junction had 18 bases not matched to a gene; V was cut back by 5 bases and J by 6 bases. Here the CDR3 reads CASSLIRPSGGPLPNEQFF. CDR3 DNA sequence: TGTGCCAGTAGTCTTATACGCCCTAGCGGGGGGCCACTACCCAATGAGCAGTTCTTC.

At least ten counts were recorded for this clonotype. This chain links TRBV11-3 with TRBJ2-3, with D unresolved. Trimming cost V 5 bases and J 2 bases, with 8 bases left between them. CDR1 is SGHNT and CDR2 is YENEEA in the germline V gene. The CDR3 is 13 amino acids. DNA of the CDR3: TGTGCCAGCAGCGCACTGAACACAGATACGCAGTATTTT. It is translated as CASSALNTDTQYF. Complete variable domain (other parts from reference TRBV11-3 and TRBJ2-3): EAGVVQSPRYKIIEKKQPVAFWCNPISGHNTLYWYLQNLGQGPELLIRYENEEAVDDSQLPKDRFSAERLKGVDSTLKIQPAELGDSAVYLCASSALNTDTQYFGPGTRLTVL.

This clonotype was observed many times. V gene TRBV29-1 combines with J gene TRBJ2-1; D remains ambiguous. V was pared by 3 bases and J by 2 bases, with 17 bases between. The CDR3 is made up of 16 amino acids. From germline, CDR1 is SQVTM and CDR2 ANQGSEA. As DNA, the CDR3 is TGCAGCGTTGAGGTGGTTAATCACCTTACCTACAATGAGCAGTTCTTC. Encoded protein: CSVEVVNHLTYNEQFF.

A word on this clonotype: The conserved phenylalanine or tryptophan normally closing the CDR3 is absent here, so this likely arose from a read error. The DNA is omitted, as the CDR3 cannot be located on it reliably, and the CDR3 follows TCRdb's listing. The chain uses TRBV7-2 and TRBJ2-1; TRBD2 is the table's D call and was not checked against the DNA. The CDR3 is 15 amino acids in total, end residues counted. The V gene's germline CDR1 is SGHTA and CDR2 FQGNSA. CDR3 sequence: CASSYRLAGNNEKFS.

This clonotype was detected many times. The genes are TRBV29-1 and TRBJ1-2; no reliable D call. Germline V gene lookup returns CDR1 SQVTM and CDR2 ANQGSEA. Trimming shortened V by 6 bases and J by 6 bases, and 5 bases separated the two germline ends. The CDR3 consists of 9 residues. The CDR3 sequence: CSVGNGYTF. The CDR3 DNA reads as TGCAGCGTGGGAAATGGCTACACCTTC.

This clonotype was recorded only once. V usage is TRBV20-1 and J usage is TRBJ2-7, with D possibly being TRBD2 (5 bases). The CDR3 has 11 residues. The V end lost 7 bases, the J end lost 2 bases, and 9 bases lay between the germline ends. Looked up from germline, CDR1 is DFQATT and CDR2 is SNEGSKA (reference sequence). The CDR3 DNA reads TGCAGTGTAGCGCGAGCCTACGAGCAGTACTTC. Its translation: CSVARAYEQYF.

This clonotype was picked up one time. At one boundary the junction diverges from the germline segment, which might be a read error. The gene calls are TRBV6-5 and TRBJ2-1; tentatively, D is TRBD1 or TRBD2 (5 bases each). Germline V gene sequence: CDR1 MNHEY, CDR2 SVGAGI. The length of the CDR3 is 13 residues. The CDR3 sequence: CSSAGSIYNEQFF. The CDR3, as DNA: TGTTCCAGTGCAGGGAGTATCTACAATGAGCAGTTCTTC.

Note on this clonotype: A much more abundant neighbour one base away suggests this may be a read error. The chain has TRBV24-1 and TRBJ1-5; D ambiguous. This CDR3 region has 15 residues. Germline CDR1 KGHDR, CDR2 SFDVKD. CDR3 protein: CATSDPREVNDPHHF. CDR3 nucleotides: TGTGCCACCAGTGACCCACGGGAGGTCAATGATCCCCATCATTTT.

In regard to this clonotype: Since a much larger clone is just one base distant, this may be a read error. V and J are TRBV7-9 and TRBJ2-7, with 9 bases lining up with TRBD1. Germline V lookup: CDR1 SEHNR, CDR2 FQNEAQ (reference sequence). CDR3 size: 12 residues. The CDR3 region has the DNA TGTGCCAACGACAGGGGGTCCAATGAGCGGTTCTTC. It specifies CANDRGSNERFF.

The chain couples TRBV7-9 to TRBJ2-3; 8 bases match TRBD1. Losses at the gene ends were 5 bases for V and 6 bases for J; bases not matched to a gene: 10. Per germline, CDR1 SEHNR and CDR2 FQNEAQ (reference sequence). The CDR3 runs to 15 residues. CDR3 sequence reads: CASSPPDRGEDTQYF. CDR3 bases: TGTGCCAGCAGCCCTCCCGACAGGGGCGAGGATACGCAGTATTTT.

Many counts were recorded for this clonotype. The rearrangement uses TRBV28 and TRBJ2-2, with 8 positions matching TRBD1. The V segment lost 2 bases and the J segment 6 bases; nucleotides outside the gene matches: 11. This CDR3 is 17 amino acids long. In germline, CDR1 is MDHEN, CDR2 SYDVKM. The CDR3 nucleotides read TGTGCCAGCAGTTTACGCCAGGGGGCAGGACCCGCCGGGGAGCTGTTTTTT. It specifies CASSLRQGAGPAGELFF.

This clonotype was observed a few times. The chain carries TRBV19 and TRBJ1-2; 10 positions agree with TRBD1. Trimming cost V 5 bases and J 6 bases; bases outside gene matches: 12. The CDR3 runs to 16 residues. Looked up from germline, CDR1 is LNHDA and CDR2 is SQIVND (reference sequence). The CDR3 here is CASSSAGDRGGDGYTF. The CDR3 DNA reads TGTGCCAGTAGTTCCGCCGGGGACAGGGGAGGAGATGGCTACACCTTC.

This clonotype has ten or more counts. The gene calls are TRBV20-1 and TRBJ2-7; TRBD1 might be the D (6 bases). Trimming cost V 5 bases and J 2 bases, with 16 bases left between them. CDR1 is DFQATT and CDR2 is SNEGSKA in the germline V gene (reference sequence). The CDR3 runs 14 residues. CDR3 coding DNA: TGCAGTGCTCATTCGACAGGTTATACCTACGAGCAGTACTTC. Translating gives CSAHSTGYTYEQYF.

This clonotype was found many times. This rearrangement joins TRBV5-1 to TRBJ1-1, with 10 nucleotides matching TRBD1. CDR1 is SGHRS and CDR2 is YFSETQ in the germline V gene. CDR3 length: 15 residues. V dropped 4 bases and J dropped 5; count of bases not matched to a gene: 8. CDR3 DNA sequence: TGCGCCAGCAGCGCCCGACAGGGGGCAAAGACTGAAGCTTTCTTT. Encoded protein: CASSARQGAKTEAFF.

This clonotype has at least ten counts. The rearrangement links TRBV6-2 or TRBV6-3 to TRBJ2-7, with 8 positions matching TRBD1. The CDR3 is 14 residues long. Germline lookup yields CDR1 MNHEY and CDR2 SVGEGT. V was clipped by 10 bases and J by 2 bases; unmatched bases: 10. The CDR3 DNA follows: TGTGCCACCTTCGAACCGGGACAGGCCTACGAGCAGTACTTC. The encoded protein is CATFEPGQAYEQYF.

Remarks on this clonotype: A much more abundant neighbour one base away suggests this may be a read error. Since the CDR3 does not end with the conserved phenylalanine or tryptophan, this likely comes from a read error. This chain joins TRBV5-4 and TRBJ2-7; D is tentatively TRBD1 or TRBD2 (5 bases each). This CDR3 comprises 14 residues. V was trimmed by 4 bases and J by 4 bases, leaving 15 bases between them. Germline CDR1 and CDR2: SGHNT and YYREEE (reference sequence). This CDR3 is CASSPTGRRYEQYL. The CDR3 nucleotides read TGTGCCAGCAGCCCCACGGGACGCCGGTACGAGCAGTACCTC.

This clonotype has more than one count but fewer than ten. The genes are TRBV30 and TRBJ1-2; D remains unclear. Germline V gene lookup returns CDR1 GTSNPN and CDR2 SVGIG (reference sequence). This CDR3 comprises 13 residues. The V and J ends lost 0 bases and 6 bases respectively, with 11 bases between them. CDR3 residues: CAWSVSLGNGYTF. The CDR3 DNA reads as TGTGCCTGGAGTGTTTCGTTAGGGAATGGCTACACCTTC.

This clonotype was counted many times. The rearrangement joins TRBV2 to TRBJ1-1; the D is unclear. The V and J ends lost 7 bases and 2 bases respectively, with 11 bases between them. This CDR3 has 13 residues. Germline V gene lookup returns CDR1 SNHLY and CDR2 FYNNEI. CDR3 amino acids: CASKPNLNTEAFF. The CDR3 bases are TGTGCCAGCAAGCCAAATTTAAACACTGAAGCTTTCTTT. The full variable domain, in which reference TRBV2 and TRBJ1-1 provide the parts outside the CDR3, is EPEVTQTPSHQVTQMGQEVILRCVPISNHLYFYWYRQILGQKVEFLVSFYNNEISEKSEIFDDQFSVERPDGSNFTLKIRSTKLEDSAMYFCASKPNLNTEAFFGQGTRLTVV.

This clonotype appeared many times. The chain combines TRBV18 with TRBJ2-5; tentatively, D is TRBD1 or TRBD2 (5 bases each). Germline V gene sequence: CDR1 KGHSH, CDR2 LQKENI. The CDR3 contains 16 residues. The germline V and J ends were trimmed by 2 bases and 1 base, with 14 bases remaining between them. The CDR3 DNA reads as TGTGCCAGCTCACCAGACCGGTGGGGGATCCAAGAGACCCAGTACTTC. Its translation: CASSPDRWGIQETQYF.

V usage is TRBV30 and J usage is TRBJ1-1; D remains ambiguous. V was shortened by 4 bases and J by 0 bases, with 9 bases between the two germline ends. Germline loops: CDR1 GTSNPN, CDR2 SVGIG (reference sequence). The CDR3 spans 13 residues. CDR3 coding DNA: TGTGCCTGGAAGGGCAAAATGAACACTGAAGCTTTCTTT. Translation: CAWKGKMNTEAFF.

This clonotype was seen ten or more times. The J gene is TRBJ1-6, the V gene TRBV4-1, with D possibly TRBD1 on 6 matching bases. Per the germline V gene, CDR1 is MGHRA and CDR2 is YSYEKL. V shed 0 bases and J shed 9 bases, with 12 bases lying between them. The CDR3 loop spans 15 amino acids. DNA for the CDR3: TGCGCCAGCAGCCAAGATCCCGGGGGCACTTCACCCCTCCACTTT. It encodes CASSQDPGGTSPLHF.

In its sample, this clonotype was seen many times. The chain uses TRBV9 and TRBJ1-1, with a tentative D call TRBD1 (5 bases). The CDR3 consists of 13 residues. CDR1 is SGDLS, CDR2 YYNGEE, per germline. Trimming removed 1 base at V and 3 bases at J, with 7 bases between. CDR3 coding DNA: TGTGCCAGCAGCGTAACAGGCCACACTGAAGCTTTCTTT. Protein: CASSVTGHTEAFF.